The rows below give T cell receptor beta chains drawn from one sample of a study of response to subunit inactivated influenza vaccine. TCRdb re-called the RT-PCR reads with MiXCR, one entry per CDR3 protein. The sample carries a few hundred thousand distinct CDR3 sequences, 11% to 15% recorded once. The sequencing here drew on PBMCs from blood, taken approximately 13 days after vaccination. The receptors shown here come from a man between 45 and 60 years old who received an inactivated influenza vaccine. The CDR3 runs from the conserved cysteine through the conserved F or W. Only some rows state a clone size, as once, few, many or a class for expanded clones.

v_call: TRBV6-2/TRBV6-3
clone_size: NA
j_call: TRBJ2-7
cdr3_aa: CASRRQGQQHF

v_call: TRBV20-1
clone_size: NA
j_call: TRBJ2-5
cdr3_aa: CSATGGGETQYF

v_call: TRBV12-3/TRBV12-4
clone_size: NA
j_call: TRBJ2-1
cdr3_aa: CASSFLGESYNEQFF

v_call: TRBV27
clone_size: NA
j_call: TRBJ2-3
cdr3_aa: CASSSELVALTDTQYF

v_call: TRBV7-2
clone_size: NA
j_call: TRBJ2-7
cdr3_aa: CASSLVDGYEQYF

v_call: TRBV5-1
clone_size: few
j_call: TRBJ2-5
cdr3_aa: CASSLDRVRQETQYF

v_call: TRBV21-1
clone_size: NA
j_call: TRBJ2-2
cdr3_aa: CASSKEGSSGSLYLNTGELFF

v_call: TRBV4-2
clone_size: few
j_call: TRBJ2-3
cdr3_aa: CASSQGLPDTQYF

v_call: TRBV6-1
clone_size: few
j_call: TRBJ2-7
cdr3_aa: CASRVEAGAYEQYF

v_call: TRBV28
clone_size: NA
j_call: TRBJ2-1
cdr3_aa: CASFRSTGGYNEQFF

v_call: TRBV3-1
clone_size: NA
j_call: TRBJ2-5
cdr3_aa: CASSPKMVAGSELRRKETQYF

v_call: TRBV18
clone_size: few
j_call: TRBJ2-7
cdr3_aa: CASSQRDRGEQYF

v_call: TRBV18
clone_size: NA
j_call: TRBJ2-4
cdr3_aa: CASSPDSIAKNIQYF

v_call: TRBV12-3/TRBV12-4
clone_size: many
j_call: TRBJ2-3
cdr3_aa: CASSLSPSGAGDTQYF

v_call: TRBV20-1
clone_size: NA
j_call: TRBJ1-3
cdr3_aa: CSAKKGNTIYF

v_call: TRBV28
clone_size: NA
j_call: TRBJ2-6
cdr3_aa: CASSYTGAGANVLTF

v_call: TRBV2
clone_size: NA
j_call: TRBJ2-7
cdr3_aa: CASRRDRGPGYEQYF

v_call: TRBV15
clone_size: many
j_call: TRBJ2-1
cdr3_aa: CATSRTTRQGASGNEQFF

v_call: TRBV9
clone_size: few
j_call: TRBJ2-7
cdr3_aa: CASSVAGLAETYEQYF

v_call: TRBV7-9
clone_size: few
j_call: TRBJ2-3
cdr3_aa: CASSPPSGRTDTQYF

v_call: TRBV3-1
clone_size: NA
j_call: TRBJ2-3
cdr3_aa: CASSLVGEGADTQYF

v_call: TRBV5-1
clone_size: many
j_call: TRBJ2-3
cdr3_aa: CASSTGTSGGTDTQYF

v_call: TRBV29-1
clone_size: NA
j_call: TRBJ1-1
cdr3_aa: CSVEALLNTEAFF

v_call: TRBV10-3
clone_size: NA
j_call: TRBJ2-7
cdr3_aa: CAISESVYEQYF

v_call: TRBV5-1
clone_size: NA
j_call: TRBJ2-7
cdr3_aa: CASSWGQGAGEQYF

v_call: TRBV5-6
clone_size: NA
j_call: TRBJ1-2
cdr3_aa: CASSRQGIDYGYTF

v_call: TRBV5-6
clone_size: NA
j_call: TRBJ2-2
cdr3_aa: CASSPRSGGYTGELFF

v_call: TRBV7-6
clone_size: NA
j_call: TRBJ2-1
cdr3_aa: CASSLSRVWGYNEQFF

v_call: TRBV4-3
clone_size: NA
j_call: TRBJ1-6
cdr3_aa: CASSQAEGSPLHF

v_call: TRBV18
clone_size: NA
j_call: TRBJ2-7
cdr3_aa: CASSTGAEVNEQYF

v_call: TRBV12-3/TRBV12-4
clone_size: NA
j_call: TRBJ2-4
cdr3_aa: CASSFAGTENIQYF

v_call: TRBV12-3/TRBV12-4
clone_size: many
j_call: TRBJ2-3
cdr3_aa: CASSLGTSTDTQYF

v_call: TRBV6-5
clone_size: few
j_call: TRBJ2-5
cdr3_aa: CASSYAGGQETQYF

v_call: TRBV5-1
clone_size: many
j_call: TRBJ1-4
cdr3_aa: CASSSGTSRAGLFF

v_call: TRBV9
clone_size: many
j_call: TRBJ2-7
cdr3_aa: CASSVAPSGSLHEQYF

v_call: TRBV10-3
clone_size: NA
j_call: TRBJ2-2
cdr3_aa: CAISESDRDTGELFF

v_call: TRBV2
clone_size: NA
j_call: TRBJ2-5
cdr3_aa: CASSALGTASQETQYF

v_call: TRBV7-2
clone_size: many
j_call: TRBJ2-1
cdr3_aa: CASSSVGATYNEQFF

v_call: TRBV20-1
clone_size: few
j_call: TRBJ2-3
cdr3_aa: CSARDIRGRTDTQYF

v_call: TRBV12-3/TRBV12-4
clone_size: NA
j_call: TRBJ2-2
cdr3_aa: CASSLIQGGTGELFF

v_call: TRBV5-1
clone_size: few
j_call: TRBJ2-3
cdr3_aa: CASVSRDFRTDTQYF

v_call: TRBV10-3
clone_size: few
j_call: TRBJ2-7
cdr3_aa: CAISDLLGTVSDEQYF

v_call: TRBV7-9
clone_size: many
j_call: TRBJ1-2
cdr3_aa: CASSLGQGAYGYTF

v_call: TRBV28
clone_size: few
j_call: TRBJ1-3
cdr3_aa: CASSFTGTRVKGGNTIYF

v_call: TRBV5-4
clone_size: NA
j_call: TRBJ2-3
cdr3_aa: CASSLARDRRTDTQYF

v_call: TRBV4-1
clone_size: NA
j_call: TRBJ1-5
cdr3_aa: CASSQVYLGNQPQHF

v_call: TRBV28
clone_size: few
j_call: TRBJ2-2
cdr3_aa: CASRFRFGELFF

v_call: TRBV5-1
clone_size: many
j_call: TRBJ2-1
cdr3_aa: CASSLEGLNNEQFF

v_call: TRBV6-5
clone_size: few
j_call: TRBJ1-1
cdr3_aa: CASSYYGEGAEAFF

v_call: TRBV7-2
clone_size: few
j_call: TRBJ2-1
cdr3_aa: CASSLPAGSPSYNEQFF

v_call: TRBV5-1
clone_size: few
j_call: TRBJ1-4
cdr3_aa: CASSSDRVGEKLFF

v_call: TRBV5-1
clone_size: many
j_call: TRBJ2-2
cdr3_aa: CASSRDRVNTGELFF

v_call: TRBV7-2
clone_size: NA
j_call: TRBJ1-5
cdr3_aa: CASSLDSASNQPQHF

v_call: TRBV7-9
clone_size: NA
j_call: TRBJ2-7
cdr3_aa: CASSPPRGIYEQYF

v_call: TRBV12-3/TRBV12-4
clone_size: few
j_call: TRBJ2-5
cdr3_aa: CASSWGDLQETQYF

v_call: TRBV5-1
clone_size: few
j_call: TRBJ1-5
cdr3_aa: CASSLGSGGNQPQHF

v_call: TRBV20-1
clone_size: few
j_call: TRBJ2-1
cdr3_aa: CSARSGRALGNEQFF

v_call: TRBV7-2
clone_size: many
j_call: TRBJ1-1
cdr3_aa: CASSPQYGPNTEAFF

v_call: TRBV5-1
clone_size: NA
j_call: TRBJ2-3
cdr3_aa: CASSLADRGRADTQYF